Below are 13 T cell receptor beta chains sequenced from a single sample in a study of CD8 T cells in ankylosing spondylitis. TCRdb passed the 5' RACE reads through MiXCR, listing each CDR3 protein once. The sample has roughly 230,000 distinct CDR3 sequences; 18% are singletons. Sequencing was done on a sample of blood, either unsorted or a sorted T cell fraction (not recorded which). Receptor source: a male donor with ankylosing spondylitis or in good health (not recorded which).

The CDR3 loop is CSVEVTDSSYEQYF. Here the CDR3 DNA reads TGCAGCGTTGAAGTTACGGATAGCTCCTACGAGCAGTACTTC. The chain links TRBV29-1 to TRBJ2-7; D is ambiguous. The CDR3 is made up of 14 amino acids. Deletions cut 1 base from V and 0 bases from J, with 10 bases between. CDR1 SQVTM and CDR2 ANQGSEA come from the germline V gene.

This clonotype was counted only a few times. At one end, the junction sequence differs from germline, possibly due to a read error. V and J are TRBV18 and TRBJ2-1; D may match TRBD1 or TRBD2 (5 bases each). The CDR3 has 16 residues. In germline, CDR1 is KGHSH, CDR2 LQKENI. The CDR3 DNA follows: TGTGCCAGCTCTCCACAGGCCCATTACGGGAACGGTGAGCAGTTCTTC. The encoded protein is CASSPQAHYGNGEQFF.

This clonotype was detected once. The chain employs TRBV4-2 and TRBJ2-1; TRBD1 matches at 9 bases. Per the germline V gene, CDR1 is LGHNA and CDR2 is YNFKEQ. There are 17 residues in the CDR3. Trimming at V came to 3 bases and at J to 7 bases, leaving 13 bases not matched to a gene. The CDR3 loop is CASSQIQGAPPVNEQFF. Here the CDR3 DNA reads TGTGCCAGCAGCCAGATACAGGGGGCTCCCCCGGTTAATGAGCAGTTCTTC.

In this sample, this clonotype turned up a few times. The V call is TRBV5-6, the J call TRBJ2-7; weak D call: TRBD1 (6 bases). Trimming took off 4 bases at V and 3 bases at J, with 11 bases between the two ends. From germline, CDR1 is SGHDT and CDR2 YYEEEE. The CDR3 consists of 13 residues. The CDR3 is CASSPTGFYEQYF. The CDR3 region has the DNA TGTGCCAGCAGCCCGACAGGTTTCTACGAGCAGTACTTC. The whole variable domain, remainder taken from reference TRBV5-6 and TRBJ2-7, is DAGVTQSPTHLIKTRGQQVTLRCSPKSGHDTVSWYQQALGQGPQFIFQYYEEEERQRGNFPDRFSGHQFPNYSSELNVNALLLGDSALYLCASSPTGFYEQYFGPGTRLTVT.

This clonotype appeared many times. J is TRBJ2-1 and V is TRBV20-1, with D perhaps TRBD2 (6 bases). The CDR3 runs to 15 residues. Trimming pared 2 bases from V and 4 bases from J, leaving 15 bases between. Germline V gives CDR1 DFQATT, CDR2 SNEGSKA (reference sequence). DNA of the CDR3: TGCAGTGCTAGAAGGTCTGCGGGAACTTACAATGAGCAGTTCTTC. It specifies CSARRSAGTYNEQFF.

The V gene is TRBV4-1, the J gene TRBJ2-7, with D possibly being TRBD1 (7 bases). Trimming took off 4 bases at V and 3 bases at J, with 16 bases between the two ends. In germline, CDR1 is MGHRA, CDR2 YSYEKL. The CDR3 has 15 residues. The CDR3 spells CASSPHGGQIYEQYF. Here the CDR3 DNA reads TGCGCCAGCAGCCCCCACGGGGGACAGATCTACGAGCAGTACTTC.

This clonotype was recorded many times. V is TRBV12-3 or TRBV12-4 and J is TRBJ2-2; no clear D gene. The CDR3 has 13 amino acids. Trimming removed 3 bases from V and 7 bases from J, with 9 bases in between. The CDR3 DNA follows: TGTGCCAGCAGTTTTGAAATCGACGGGGAGCTGTTTTTT. It codes for CASSFEIDGELFF.

This clonotype was counted only a few times. The rearrangement links TRBV9 to TRBJ1-2; 9 bases are shared with TRBD1. CDR1 and CDR2 from the germline V gene are SGDLS and YYNGEE. This CDR3 is 16 amino acids long. V shed 3 bases, J shed 2 bases, and the junction held 8 bases outside the gene matches. The CDR3 sequence is CASSGLRDRENYGYTF. The CDR3 bases are TGTGCCAGCAGCGGCCTCCGGGACAGGGAAAACTATGGCTACACCTTC.

The chain recombines TRBV9 with TRBJ2-3, with TRBD2 matching 12 bases. Germline loops: CDR1 SGDLS, CDR2 YYNGEE. The V segment lost 3 bases and the J segment 2 bases; nucleotides outside the gene matches: 1. This CDR3 spans 15 amino acids. CDR3 sequence (DNA): TGTGCCAGCAGCGGGACTAGCGGGACCACAGATACGCAGTATTTT. It codes for CASSGTSGTTDTQYF.

This clonotype was detected only a few times. The V gene is TRBV20-1, the J gene TRBJ2-1; D gene uncertain. The CDR3 contains 15 residues. The V end lost 5 bases, the J end lost 6 bases, and 20 bases lay between the germline ends. Germline CDR1 is DFQATT and CDR2 is SNEGSKA (reference sequence). The CDR3 loop reads CSALEFPDLSNEQFF. As DNA, the CDR3 is TGCAGTGCTCTCGAGTTCCCGGATTTGAGCAATGAGCAGTTCTTC.

This clonotype was counted only a few times. V and J are TRBV5-1 and TRBJ1-2; TRBD1 matches at 8 bases. Unmatched junction bases numbered 7, after V lost 9 bases and J lost 6 bases. There are 12 residues in the CDR3. Germline CDR1 is SGHRS and CDR2 is YFSETQ. The CDR3: CATKDRENGYTF. Here the CDR3 DNA reads TGCGCCACCAAGGACAGGGAAAATGGCTACACCTTC.

This clonotype was detected many times. The gene calls are TRBV10-2 and TRBJ2-7; D gene uncertain. CDR1 and CDR2 from the germline V gene are WSHSY and SAAADI. V gave up 7 bases and J gave up 2 bases, with 9 bases separating them. The CDR3 is 12 amino acids. CDR3 protein: CASKLGPYEQYF. CDR3 DNA sequence: TGCGCCAGCAAGTTAGGGCCCTACGAGCAGTACTTC.

This chain uses TRBV5-1 with TRBJ2-7, with 7 bases identical to TRBD2. This CDR3 is 17 amino acids long. Germline CDR1 reads SGHRS; CDR2 reads YFSETQ. J gave up 0 bases and V 0 bases, and 9 bases lay outside the gene matches. This CDR3 reads CASSLASSGLSSYEQYF. The CDR3 DNA reads as TGCGCCAGCAGCTTGGCCTCTAGCGGATTGAGCTCCTACGAGCAGTACTTC.